These 18 T cell receptor beta chains came from one sample sequenced in a study of CD8+ T cells in alopecia areata. Extracted RNA was reverse transcribed, and the resulting cDNA served as sequencing template. Profiled with immunoSEQ multiplex PCR; TCRdb holds only in-frame clones, not every one. The data show about 94,000 clones, 60% to 80% seen once. Treatment meaning: oral pan-JAK inhibitor, 5-10 mg twice daily. This specimen consisted of CD8+ T cells sorted from blood, obtained at roughly week 45, from a patient treated with tofacitinib. The receptor source for this set is a human donor with alopecia areata.

This chain uses TRBV29-1 with TRBJ2-7; either TRBD1 or TRBD2 may fit D (5 bases each). Trimming cost V 4 bases and J 5 bases, with 6 bases left between them. This CDR3 is 10 amino acids long. Germline V CDR1 and CDR2: SQVTM, ANQGSEA. This CDR3 is CSVGGDEQYF. The CDR3 DNA is TGCAGCGTTGGAGGGGACGAGCAGTACTTC.

The chain employs TRBV29-1 and TRBJ2-1; 7 nucleotides line up with TRBD2. The CDR3 is made up of 13 amino acids. Germline CDR1 reads SQVTM; CDR2 reads ANQGSEA. V gave up 1 base and J gave up 5 bases; unmatched junction bases: 2. CDR3 amino acids: CSVEGAGDNEQFF. The CDR3 DNA is TGCAGCGTTGAAGGGGCGGGAGACAATGAGCAGTTCTTC.

In DNA form, the CDR3 reads TGCGCCAGCAGCCAAACGGGACTAGACACCGGGGAGCTGTTTTTT. It codes for CASSQTGLDTGELFF. The gene calls are TRBV4-3 and TRBJ2-2; 8 bases fit TRBD2. This CDR3 comprises 15 residues. Germline CDR1 and CDR2: LGHNA and YSLEER. The junction had 2 bases not matched to a gene; V was cut back by 2 bases and J by 3 bases.

The rearrangement links TRBV7-8 to TRBJ2-2; D is possibly TRBD2 (5 bases). Trimming shortened V by 5 bases and J by 9 bases, and 25 bases separated the two germline ends. The germline gives CDR1 SGHVS, CDR2 FQNEAQ. This CDR3 spans 17 amino acids. CDR3 amino acids: CASSAGETGITPRELFF. The CDR3 DNA reads as TGTGCCAGCAGCGCCGGGGAAACCGGGATAACTCCCCGGGAGCTGTTTTTT.

The gene calls are TRBV27 and TRBJ2-5; D might be TRBD1 (5 bases). In germline, CDR1 is MNHEY, CDR2 SMNVEV (reference sequence). This CDR3 is built from 15 residues. Trimming stripped 1 base from V and 3 bases from J, with 12 bases between. CDR3 loop: CASSLYFPREETQYF. The CDR3 region has the DNA TGTGCCAGCAGTTTATACTTCCCCAGGGAAGAGACCCAGTACTTC.

The chain recombines TRBV28 with TRBJ2-7; D possibly corresponds to TRBD2 (6 bases). This CDR3 comprises 15 residues. Trimming stripped 6 bases from V and 3 bases from J, with 18 bases between. The germline V gene has CDR1 MDHEN and CDR2 SYDVKM. Written as DNA, the CDR3 is TGTGCCAGCAGCCCGATTGGGGGGAGTTTCTACGAGCAGTACTTC. Translated, it gives CASSPIGGSFYEQYF.

The CDR3 DNA follows: TGCGCCAGCAGCCGTACCGCGGGGGATGGGCAGTACTTC. This codes for CASSRTAGDGQYF. The rearrangement links TRBV5-1 to TRBJ2-7, with TRBD2 matching 7 bases. The CDR3 totals 13 residues. V was clipped by 4 bases and J by 9 bases; unmatched bases: 10. CDR1 is SGHRS and CDR2 is YFSETQ in the germline V gene.

The chain is built from TRBV30 and TRBJ2-3; 7 nucleotides align to TRBD2. The CDR3 spans 14 residues. V was clipped by 2 bases and J by 2 bases; unmatched bases: 4. Germline CDR1 is GTSNPN and CDR2 is SVGIG (reference sequence). CDR3 region: CAWSSAGYTDTQYF. Here the CDR3 DNA reads TGTGCCTGGAGTTCAGCGGGGTACACAGATACGCAGTATTTT.

This chain connects TRBV4-3 to TRBJ2-7, with TRBD2 identical over 8 bases. Germline V lookup: CDR1 LGHNA, CDR2 YSLEER. The V gene end was trimmed by 2 bases and the J gene end by 2 bases; junction bases not matched to a gene: 2. This CDR3 is 14 amino acids long. The CDR3 reads CASSQTSGPYEQYF. The DNA for the CDR3 is TGCGCCAGCAGCCAAACTAGCGGACCCTACGAGCAGTACTTC.

The chain combines TRBV2 with TRBJ2-7, with a weak D call TRBD1 (6 bases). Germline assignment: CDR1 SNHLY and CDR2 FYNNEI. V lost 6 bases and J lost 5, with 14 bases in between. CDR3 length: 13 residues. The CDR3 region is CASSPQGSHEQYF. In nucleotides, the CDR3 is TGTGCCAGCAGCCCCCAGGGGTCCCACGAGCAGTACTTC.

The chain is built from TRBV13 and TRBJ2-7; D is possibly TRBD1 or TRBD2 (5 bases each). Per the germline V gene, CDR1 is PRHDT and CDR2 is FYEKMQ (reference sequence). The V end was cut by 5 bases, the J end by 4 bases, with 15 bases between. The CDR3 length is 14 residues. This CDR3 is CASSGDPGRYEQYF. The CDR3 DNA sequence: TGTGCCAGCAGCGGCGACCCGGGACGTTACGAGCAGTACTTC. Full variable domain (missing parts from reference TRBV13 and TRBJ2-7): AAGVIQSPRHLIKEKRETATLKCYPIPRHDTVYWYQQGPGQDPQFLISFYEKMQSDKGSIPDRFSAQQFSDYHSELNMSSLELGDSALYFCASSGDPGRYEQYFGPGTRLTVT.

J is TRBJ2-2 and V is TRBV7-6; D not certain. V was trimmed by 3 bases and J by 5 bases, leaving 4 bases between them. Germline V lookup: CDR1 SGHVS, CDR2 FNYEAQ. CDR3 length: 12 amino acids. The CDR3 coding sequence is TGTGCCAGCAGCTTCTCAACCGGGGAGCTGTTTTTT. Protein: CASSFSTGELFF.

This clone has only one observation. The chain joins TRBV4-1 to TRBJ1-2; D is uncertain. Germline V gives CDR1 MGHRA, CDR2 YSYEKL. Trimming pared 0 bases from V and 4 bases from J, leaving 9 bases between. The CDR3 runs to 14 residues. In nucleotides, the CDR3 is TGCGCCAGCAGCCAAGATTGGGAGTCCTATGGCTACACCTTC. Encoded protein: CASSQDWESYGYTF.

V is TRBV27 and J is TRBJ2-2; no clear D gene. This CDR3 region has 14 residues. Germline lookup yields CDR1 MNHEY and CDR2 SMNVEV (reference sequence). V was clipped by 8 bases and J by 7 bases, with 17 bases between them. The CDR3 loop is CASSPVVVFGELFF. DNA of the CDR3: TGTGCCAGCTCCCCCGTCGTGGTTTTCGGGGAGCTGTTTTTT.

The V gene is TRBV5-6, the J gene TRBJ1-1; D ambiguous. Germline values: CDR1 SGHDT, CDR2 YYEEEE. V was cut by 0 bases and J by 4 bases, with 13 bases left in between. The CDR3 covers 15 residues. CDR3 residues: CASSLGLNGGTEAFF. The CDR3 nucleotides are TGTGCCAGCAGCTTGGGGCTGAACGGCGGCACTGAAGCTTTCTTT.

In its sample, this clone was seen a few times. The chain employs TRBV19 and TRBJ2-3, with D hard to call. Trimming shortened V by 5 bases and J by 6 bases, and 15 bases separated the two germline ends. The germline gives CDR1 LNHDA, CDR2 SQIVND (reference sequence). The CDR3 extends over 14 amino acids. In DNA, the CDR3 is TGTGCCAGTAGTCCCCGACTCTTAATGGATACGCAGTATTTT. Its translation is CASSPRLLMDTQYF.

The CDR3 sequence is CASSVDGPNTEAFF. CDR3 nucleotides: TGTGCCAGCAGCGTAGATGGACCGAACACTGAAGCTTTCTTT. V is TRBV9 and J is TRBJ1-1; D is uncertain. Trimming took off 0 bases at V and 1 base at J, with 7 bases between the two ends. CDR3 length equals 14 residues. Germline CDR1 SGDLS, CDR2 YYNGEE.

This rearrangement joins TRBV13 to TRBJ2-2; D uncertain. V lost 4 bases and J lost 11, with 14 bases in between. The CDR3 covers 13 residues. The germline V gene encodes CDR1 PRHDT and CDR2 FYEKMQ (reference sequence). CDR3 coding DNA: TGTGCCAGCAGCTCGAACAACCAACGAGAGCTGTTTTTT. It yields the protein CASSSNNQRELFF.